This T cell receptor (beta chain) was identified during a study of naive and memory T cell subsets. The V end lost 11 bases, the J end lost 0 bases, and 14 bases lay between the germline ends. The CDR3 runs to 13 residues. The germline V gene encodes CDR1 SEHNR and CDR2 FQNEAQ (reference sequence). Ligated cDNA underwent four rounds of PCR with nested alpha and beta constant region primers and SP2. TCRdb re-derived calls from the 5' RACE reads in MiXCR, one entry per CDR3 protein. Here the sample spans about 62,000 distinct CDR3 sequences, 8% being singletons. An oligonucleotide containing a UMI was ligated to the 3' end of TCR cDNA. Whole-blood samples were more than 2 ml of peripheral blood from healthy adult volunteers. Reverse transcription used DNase-treated unsorted total RNA, aiming for about 1 to 1000 ng.

This clonotype originated in a female donor in good health. V is TRBV7-9 and J is TRBJ2-7, with TRBD1 as a possible D gene (5 bases). Here the CDR3 reads CASNRLTSYEQYF. The CDR3 region has the DNA TGTGCCTCAAACAGGCTGACCTCCTACGAGCAGTACTTC.